The 22 T cell receptor beta chains presented below share a single source sample, sequenced in a study of T cell changes during pregnancy in multiple sclerosis. The method was immunoSEQ multiplex PCR; TCRdb's version includes in-frame clones alone and lacks a portion of them. Among 25,000 to 30,000 clones listed, 80% to 90% were seen once. The material sequenced was CD4+ T cells from peripheral blood mononuclear cells, taken in the second trimester of pregnancy. The receptors originated from a female donor with multiple sclerosis, enrolled in a pregnancy study.

The V call is TRBV11-1, the J call TRBJ2-1; 12 bases line up with TRBD1. The CDR3 has 14 residues. From germline, CDR1 is SGHAT and CDR2 FQDESV (reference sequence). Trimming at V came to 5 bases and at J to 13 bases, leaving 9 bases not matched to a gene. CDR3 nucleotides: TGTGCCAGCAGCCTGACCGGGACAGGGGGCTATCAGTTCTTC. Translation: CASSLTGTGGYQFF. Complete variable domain (other parts from reference TRBV11-1 and TRBJ2-1): EAEVAQSPRYKITEKSQAVAFWCDPISGHATLYWYRQILGQGPELLVQFQDESVVDDSQLPKDRFSAERLKGVDSTLKIQPAELGDSAMYLCASSLTGTGGYQFFGPGTRLTVL.

The rearrangement uses TRBV29-1 and TRBJ1-5, with 9 bases that match TRBD1. Germline V gives CDR1 SQVTM, CDR2 ANQGSEA. V was clipped by 5 bases and J by 0 bases; unmatched bases: 8. The CDR3 totals 16 residues. CDR3: CSVTGGGIYSNQPQHF. For the CDR3, the DNA is TGCAGCGTTACAGGGGGCGGTATCTATAGCAATCAGCCCCAGCATTTT.

This chain links TRBV9 with TRBJ2-2; 10 bases match TRBD2. The CDR3 is made up of 17 amino acids. Germline V gene sequence: CDR1 SGDLS, CDR2 YYNGEE. V trimming: 3 bases; J trimming: 6 bases; junction bases outside the gene matches: 11. The CDR3 nucleotides are TGTGCCAGCAGCGCCCGGATCGAGCGGGGGGGCCCCGGGGAGCTGTTTTTT. Translating gives CASSARIERGGPGELFF.

The V gene is TRBV21-1, the J gene TRBJ2-7; the table's D call, TRBD1, was not checked against the DNA. TRBV21-1 is deemed a pseudogene. This CDR3 has 15 amino acids. This CDR3 is CASSKGRDRVLGQYF. The DNA of the CDR3 is TGTGCCAGCAGCAAAGGTCGGGACAGGGTCCTCGGGCAGTACTTC.

The CDR3 here is CASSSRGGEPYEQYF. The DNA for the CDR3 is TGTGCCAGCAGCTCTCGGGGGGGGGAACCCTACGAGCAGTACTTC. This chain joins TRBV11-2 and TRBJ2-7, with 8 bases fitting TRBD2. This CDR3 contains 15 residues. V was pared by 4 bases and J by 2 bases, with 7 bases of the junction left unmatched. Germline V gene lookup returns CDR1 SGHAT and CDR2 FQNNGV.

The gene calls are TRBV7-9 and TRBJ1-1; TRBD1 is a possible D gene (5 bases). Germline V gene sequence: CDR1 SEHNR, CDR2 FQNEAQ (reference sequence). The V end was cut by 2 bases, the J end by 5 bases, with 12 bases between. The CDR3 spans 14 residues. The CDR3 DNA is TGTGCCAGCAGCTTATTTTCGGGGGGGACTGAAGCTTTCTTT. Amino acid sequence: CASSLFSGGTEAFF.

The chain combines TRBV9 with TRBJ1-4; TRBD1 is a possible D gene (5 bases). From germline, CDR1 is SGDLS and CDR2 YYNGEE. Deletions cut 3 bases from V and 7 bases from J, with 16 bases between. The CDR3 totals 15 residues. CDR3 DNA: TGTGCCAGCAGCGCGTCAGGGATGCTGGGTGAAAAACTGTTTTTT. This sequence encodes CASSASGMLGEKLFF.

The V and J genes are TRBV9 and TRBJ1-2; possible D gene TRBD1, 6 bases. In germline, CDR1 is SGDLS, CDR2 YYNGEE. This CDR3 is built from 14 residues. Trimming stripped 4 bases from V and 2 bases from J, with 12 bases between. The CDR3 DNA reads as TGTGCCAGCAGCCCGGGGACACGGAACTATGGCTACACCTTC. It specifies CASSPGTRNYGYTF.

The gene calls are TRBV18 and TRBJ2-7; possibly TRBD2 for D (5 bases). CDR3 size: 14 residues. The germline CDR1 and CDR2 sequences are KGHSH and LQKENI. V lost 4 bases to trimming and J lost 5 bases, with 15 bases between them. CDR3 in amino acids: CASSLTPGGNEQYF. The DNA of the CDR3 is TGTGCCAGCTCACTCACCCCCGGAGGCAACGAGCAGTACTTC.

The rearrangement links TRBV5-8 to TRBJ1-4; 8 nucleotides align to TRBD1. V gave up 3 bases and J gave up 6 bases; unmatched junction bases: 7. Looked up from germline, CDR1 is SGHTS and CDR2 is YDEGEE. The CDR3 has 15 residues. Here the CDR3 DNA reads TGTGCCAGCAGCTACGGACAGGGCCAACATGAAAAACTGTTTTTT. Its protein product is CASSYGQGQHEKLFF.

The rearrangement uses TRBV28 and TRBJ1-6; 9 bases are shared with TRBD1. The CDR3 spans 17 residues. V lost 4 bases and J lost 11; bases outside the gene matches: 15. The germline V gene encodes CDR1 MDHEN and CDR2 SYDVKM. The CDR3 DNA reads as TGTGCCAGCAGTTCCGGGACAGGGCCATTCCGGGTGGCACCCCTCCACTTT. Amino acid sequence: CASSSGTGPFRVAPLHF.

The chain has TRBV5-4 and TRBJ2-7; unclear D gene. V lost 2 bases, J lost 0 bases, and 12 bases lay in between. Per the germline V gene, CDR1 is SGHNT and CDR2 is YYREEE (reference sequence). CDR3 length: 15 residues. This CDR3 is CASSLHLDRSYEQYF. In DNA, the CDR3 is TGTGCCAGCAGCTTACACCTAGACCGCTCCTACGAGCAGTACTTC.

The V gene is TRBV7-9, the J gene TRBJ1-4; 9 positions match TRBD1. Per the germline V gene, CDR1 is SEHNR and CDR2 is FQNEAQ (reference sequence). The CDR3 is made up of 14 amino acids. V shed 3 bases and J 8 bases; nucleotides not matched to a gene: 4. The CDR3 DNA follows: TGTGCCAGCAGCTTGGGGACAGGGATCGAAAAACTGTTTTTT. This gives the protein CASSLGTGIEKLFF.

The chain recombines TRBV7-9 with TRBJ2-5; TRBD1 agrees at 8 bases. The CDR3 has 15 residues. Germline V gene sequence: CDR1 SEHNR, CDR2 FQNEAQ (reference sequence). V shed 5 bases and J 5 bases; nucleotides not matched to a gene: 10. The CDR3 is CASSNGQGFGETQYF. The CDR3 coding sequence is TGTGCCAGCAGCAACGGACAGGGTTTCGGGGAGACCCAGTACTTC.

This clone has more than one count but fewer than ten. This chain links TRBV4-3 with TRBJ1-2, with TRBD1 matching over 7 bases. Germline assignment: CDR1 LGHNA and CDR2 YSLEER. The CDR3 is 13 amino acids. V lost 0 bases and J lost 7; bases outside the gene matches: 2. CDR3 in DNA: TGCGCCAGCAGCCAAGAAACAGGGGCTGGCTACACCTTC. As protein: CASSQETGAGYTF.

The CDR3 sequence: CASSPRLAGNTIYF. In DNA form, the CDR3 reads TGTGCCAGCAGCCCCCGGTTAGCCGGAAACACCATATATTTT. The V and J genes are TRBV7-2 and TRBJ1-3; D ambiguous. Germline loops: CDR1 SGHTA, CDR2 FQGNSA. There are 14 residues in the CDR3. Trimming cost V 5 bases and J 4 bases, with 12 bases left between them.

The V gene is TRBV7-2, the J gene TRBJ2-7; 11 bases are a match to TRBD2. This CDR3 spans 16 amino acids. Trimming removed 4 bases from V and 2 bases from J; junction bases left unmatched: 7. Germline V CDR1 and CDR2: SGHTA, FQGNSA. CDR3: CASSSDTSGGTYEQYF. The CDR3 coding sequence is TGTGCCAGCAGCTCCGACACTAGCGGGGGCACCTACGAGCAGTACTTC. Based on the CDR3 plus reference TRBV7-2 and TRBJ2-7, the full variable domain is GAGVSQSPSNKVTEKGKDVELRCDPISGHTALYWYRQSLGQGLEFLIYFQGNSAPDKSGLPSDRFSAERTGGSVSTLTIQRTQQEDSAVYLCASSSDTSGGTYEQYFGPGTRLTVT.

The chain joins TRBV20-1 to TRBJ1-2; no clear D. V shed 7 bases and J shed 2 bases, with 8 bases lying between them. Germline-derived CDR1 and CDR2 are DFQATT and SNEGSKA (reference sequence). The CDR3 has 11 residues. The CDR3 coding sequence is TGCAGTGTAGGGAGAAACTATGGCTACACCTTC. It encodes CSVGRNYGYTF.

This clone was detected once. The genes are TRBV4-1 and TRBJ1-5, with D possibly matching TRBD1 (5 bases). The CDR3 totals 19 residues. Germline V CDR1 and CDR2: MGHRA, YSYEKL. Trimming shortened V by 7 bases and J by 1 base, and 26 bases separated the two germline ends. This CDR3 reads CASTLNTIQGPISNQPQHF. CDR3 nucleotide sequence: TGCGCCAGCACCCTAAACACCATTCAGGGCCCAATCAGCAATCAGCCCCAGCATTTT.

A single count supports this clone. The V and J genes are TRBV5-4 and TRBJ1-2, with D perhaps matching TRBD1 (5 bases). This CDR3 has 15 residues. From germline, CDR1 is SGHNT and CDR2 YYREEE (reference sequence). V lost 0 bases, J lost 4 bases, and 13 bases lay in between. CDR3 loop: CASSLGSQGSYGYTF. Written as DNA, the CDR3 is TGTGCCAGCAGCTTGGGGTCTCAGGGAAGCTATGGCTACACCTTC.

The rearrangement joins TRBV9 to TRBJ2-3, with 15 bases lining up with TRBD2. The ends lost 4 bases at V and 4 bases at J; junction bases unmatched: 7. From germline, CDR1 is SGDLS and CDR2 YYNGEE. The CDR3 consists of 17 residues. This chain's CDR3 is CASSRRTSGGVADTQYF. The CDR3 coding sequence is TGTGCCAGCAGCCGGCGGACTAGCGGGGGGGTAGCAGATACGCAGTATTTT.

The CDR3 reads CASSRENTEAFF. In DNA form, the CDR3 reads TGTGCCAGCAGTCGAGAGAACACTGAAGCTTTCTTT. The rearrangement joins TRBV2 to TRBJ1-1; D gene uncertain. CDR1 SNHLY and CDR2 FYNNEI come from the germline V gene. This CDR3 contains 12 residues. The V end was cut by 5 bases, the J end by 1 base, with 5 bases between.